These 32 T cell receptor beta chains came from one sample sequenced in a study of blood T cell repertoires in COVID-19. Libraries were prepared by immunoSEQ multiplex PCR; TCRdb keeps only in-frame clonotypes and omits some of them. The top ten hold around 3.1% of the sample, which has roughly 100,000 clones, around 90% seen once. The specimen was peripheral blood. The origin of the receptors is a man aged 50-59 years in a cohort sampled during active COVID-19.

The gene calls are TRBV4-1 and TRBJ1-4; no firm D call. This CDR3 comprises 11 residues. Trimming shortened V by 6 bases and J by 5 bases, and 4 bases separated the two germline ends. CDR1 MGHRA and CDR2 YSYEKL come from the germline V gene. CDR3 in DNA: TGCGCCAGCAGTGGCAATGAAAAACTGTTTTTT. Translating gives CASSGNEKLFF.

This sequence joins TRBV29-1 and TRBJ1-1; 7 bases map to TRBD1. The germline V gene has CDR1 SQVTM and CDR2 ANQGSEA. The CDR3 covers 12 residues. V was clipped by 6 bases and J by 3 bases; unmatched bases: 4. CDR3 bases: TGCAGCGTCGCGGGACAGCACACTGAAGCTTTCTTT. This translates into CSVAGQHTEAFF.

This chain connects TRBV5-1 to TRBJ1-1, with 8 nucleotides matching TRBD1. The junction had 8 bases not matched to a gene; V was cut back by 3 bases and J by 1 base. Germline-derived CDR1 and CDR2 are SGHRS and YFSETQ. This CDR3 has 16 amino acids. This CDR3 is CASSSEGTGWNTEAFF. In DNA, the CDR3 is TGCGCCAGCAGCTCGGAAGGGACAGGCTGGAACACTGAAGCTTTCTTT.

A single count supports this clone. The chain links TRBV9 to TRBJ2-3; possible D gene TRBD2, 5 bases. V shed 3 bases and J shed 2 bases, with 10 bases lying between them. This CDR3 has 14 amino acids. Germline V lookup: CDR1 SGDLS, CDR2 YYNGEE. This CDR3 is CASSAGGFTDTQYF. DNA for the CDR3: TGTGCCAGCAGCGCCGGCGGGTTCACAGATACGCAGTATTTT. Drawing the rest from reference TRBV9 and TRBJ2-3, the complete variable domain is DSGVTQTPKHLITATGQRVTLRCSPRSGDLSVYWYQQSLDQGLQFLIQYYNGEERAKGNILERFSAQQFPDLHSELNLSSLELGDSALYFCASSAGGFTDTQYFGPGTRLTVL.

The chain has TRBV5-1 and TRBJ2-3; 8 nucleotides align to TRBD2. Germline V gene lookup returns CDR1 SGHRS and CDR2 YFSETQ. V gave up 0 bases and J gave up 1 base; unmatched junction bases: 1. The CDR3 length is 15 residues. The CDR3 bases are TGCGCCAGCAGCTTGGAGGGACTAGGCACAGATACGCAGTATTTT. Protein sequence: CASSLEGLGTDTQYF.

This chain joins TRBV24-1 and TRBJ2-1; tentatively, D is TRBD2 (5 bases). Trimming left V 10 bases short and J 7 bases short, with 16 bases between. Germline-derived CDR1 and CDR2 are KGHDR and SFDVKD. There are 13 residues in the CDR3. The CDR3 spells CATAPRAQNEQFF. CDR3 nucleotide sequence: TGTGCCACGGCTCCGCGGGCCCAAAATGAGCAGTTCTTC.

The CDR3 region is CASSLGVTNEKLFF. DNA of the CDR3: TGTGCCAGCAGCTTAGGGGTAACTAATGAAAAACTGTTTTTT. This chain links TRBV5-4 with TRBJ1-4, with TRBD1 as a possible D gene (5 bases). The germline V gene encodes CDR1 SGHNT and CDR2 YYREEE (reference sequence). V dropped 2 bases and J dropped 1 base, with 6 bases sitting between them. The CDR3 covers 14 residues.

This chain links TRBV4-1 with TRBJ1-5; 12 bases fit TRBD1. Germline V CDR1 and CDR2: MGHRA, YSYEKL. There are 17 residues in the CDR3. Losses at the gene ends were 3 bases for V and 7 bases for J; bases not matched to a gene: 10. The DNA of the CDR3 is TGCGCCAGCAGCCAGGCCACCGGGACAGGGGGCGGACAGCCCCAGCATTTT. Translating gives CASSQATGTGGGQPQHF.

The chain has TRBV28 and TRBJ2-7; no reliable D call. The CDR3 sequence is 14 residues long. Germline V gives CDR1 MDHEN, CDR2 SYDVKM. Trimming stripped 6 bases from V and 2 bases from J, with 14 bases between. The CDR3 DNA reads as TGTGCCAGCAGCGAGGCTCTAAACCCCTACGAGCAGTACTTC. This sequence encodes CASSEALNPYEQYF.

The sample holds a few counts of this clone. The chain links TRBV6-5 to TRBJ1-4; TRBD1 matches 9 bases. The germline gives CDR1 MNHEY, CDR2 SVGAGI. This CDR3 comprises 15 residues. V shed 4 bases, J shed 4 bases, and the junction held 4 bases outside the gene matches. The CDR3 region is CASSFGQGYNEKLFF. The CDR3 bases are TGTGCCAGCAGTTTTGGACAGGGGTATAATGAAAAACTGTTTTTT.

The chain links TRBV19 to TRBJ2-5; the D gene is possibly TRBD2 (5 bases). The germline V gene has CDR1 LNHDA and CDR2 SQIVND (reference sequence). The germline V and J ends were trimmed by 2 bases and 3 bases, with 7 bases remaining between them. The CDR3 extends over 13 amino acids. CDR3 loop: CASSITGKETQYF. In DNA form, the CDR3 reads TGTGCCAGTAGTATAACCGGGAAAGAGACCCAGTACTTC.

V gene TRBV19 combines with J gene TRBJ2-6, with D hard to call. V was shortened by 4 bases and J by 1 base, with 8 bases between the two germline ends. CDR3 length equals 15 residues. The germline V gene has CDR1 LNHDA and CDR2 SQIVND (reference sequence). The CDR3 region is CASSTVSSGANVLTF. CDR3 nucleotide sequence: TGTGCCAGTAGTACAGTCAGTTCTGGGGCCAACGTCCTGACTTTC.

The chain carries TRBV4-2 and TRBJ2-3, with a weak D call TRBD2 (6 bases). The CDR3 sequence is 15 residues long. Trimming removed 0 bases from V and 1 base from J, with 8 bases in between. Germline V CDR1 and CDR2: LGHNA, YNFKEQ. The CDR3 here is CASSQDQRGTDTQYF. The CDR3 DNA reads as TGTGCCAGCAGCCAAGACCAGCGGGGCACAGATACGCAGTATTTT.

The chain uses TRBV3-1 (or the pseudogene TRBV3-2) and TRBJ2-1, with 8 bases matching TRBD1. Trimming cost V 1 base and J 8 bases; bases outside gene matches: 4. CDR3 size: 14 residues. CDR1 LGHDT and CDR2 YNNKEL come from the germline V gene (reference sequence). CDR3 loop: CASSQGQGTYEQFF. As DNA, the CDR3 is TGTGCCAGCAGCCAAGGACAGGGGACTTATGAGCAGTTCTTC.

This sequence joins TRBV7-2 and TRBJ2-3, with 9 nucleotides matching TRBD2. The CDR3 runs 17 residues. The junction had 13 bases not matched to a gene; V was cut back by 5 bases and J by 4 bases. The V gene's germline CDR1 is SGHTA and CDR2 FQGNSA. The CDR3, as DNA: TGTGCCAGCAGCGATCTAGCGGGGATACAGGGTCCAGATACGCAGTATTTT. Translating it yields CASSDLAGIQGPDTQYF.

The CDR3 here is CASRKLPGTEAFF. In DNA form, the CDR3 reads TGTGCCAGCAGGAAGCTCCCGGGCACTGAAGCTTTCTTT. This chain links TRBV11-2 with TRBJ1-1, with D unresolved. Trimming took off 6 bases at V and 4 bases at J, with 12 bases between the two ends. Looked up from germline, CDR1 is SGHAT and CDR2 is FQNNGV. The CDR3 covers 13 residues. The whole variable domain, remainder taken from reference TRBV11-2 and TRBJ1-1, is EAGVAQSPRYKIIEKRQSVAFWCNPISGHATLYWYQQILGQGPKLLIQFQNNGVVDDSQLPKDRFSAERLKGVDSTLKIQPAKLEDSAVYLCASRKLPGTEAFFGQGTRLTVV.

This clone was observed once. V is TRBV5-1 and J is TRBJ2-2; D is ambiguous. There are 14 residues in the CDR3. The V end lost 6 bases, the J end lost 2 bases, and 11 bases lay between the germline ends. Germline V gene data show CDR1 as SGHRS and CDR2 as YFSETQ. Here the CDR3 reads CASNPSVNTGELFF. The DNA for the CDR3 is TGCGCCAGCAATCCGTCAGTCAACACCGGGGAGCTGTTTTTT.

V is TRBV10-3 and J is TRBJ1-1; 11 nucleotides align to TRBD1. CDR3 size: 18 residues. Per the germline V gene, CDR1 is ENHRY and CDR2 is SYGVKD. Trimming at V came to 5 bases and at J to 4 bases, leaving 15 bases not matched to a gene. The CDR3 is CAISKRIITGTGGTEAFF. Written as DNA, the CDR3 is TGTGCCATCAGTAAGAGAATCATCACCGGGACAGGGGGCACTGAAGCTTTCTTT.

The chain is built from TRBV11-1 and TRBJ1-2, with 8 bases that match TRBD1. The CDR3 consists of 15 residues. Trimming removed 5 bases from V and 4 bases from J; junction bases left unmatched: 9. Germline CDR1 and CDR2: SGHAT and FQDESV (reference sequence). CDR3 DNA sequence: TGTGCCAGCAGCCTAGACAGGGGCGCGGGCTATGGCTACACCTTC. Amino acids: CASSLDRGAGYGYTF.

The V gene is TRBV5-6, the J gene TRBJ2-3; 16 nucleotides match TRBD2. The CDR3 contains 17 residues. Germline assignment: CDR1 SGHDT and CDR2 YYEEEE. V lost 4 bases, J lost 5 bases, and 7 bases stayed unmatched. CDR3 amino acids: CASSVPGLAGGQDTQYF. The CDR3 nucleotides are TGTGCCAGCAGCGTACCGGGACTAGCGGGGGGGCAAGATACGCAGTATTTT. The full variable domain, its missing parts supplied by reference TRBV5-6 and TRBJ2-3, is DAGVTQSPTHLIKTRGQQVTLRCSPKSGHDTVSWYQQALGQGPQFIFQYYEEEERQRGNFPDRFSGHQFPNYSSELNVNALLLGDSALYLCASSVPGLAGGQDTQYFGPGTRLTVL.

The V call is TRBV6-2 or TRBV6-3, the J call TRBJ2-1, with TRBD1 matching over 9 bases. Germline V gene lookup returns CDR1 MNHEY and CDR2 SVGEGT. V trimming: 6 bases; J trimming: 6 bases; junction bases outside the gene matches: 9. CDR3 length: 15 residues. The CDR3 DNA is TGTGCCAGCAGCCCCGGACAGGGGAGAAGCAATGAGCAGTTCTTC. It encodes CASSPGQGRSNEQFF.

The chain links TRBV11-3 to TRBJ2-1; perhaps TRBD2 as D (6 bases). This CDR3 comprises 16 residues. Per germline, CDR1 SGHNT and CDR2 YENEEA. The germline V and J ends were trimmed by 1 base and 0 bases, with 10 bases remaining between them. The CDR3 DNA follows: TGTGCCAGCAGCTTAGGCGGGATTCCCTCCTACAATGAGCAGTTCTTC. Its protein product is CASSLGGIPSYNEQFF.

This clone was observed a single time. The rearrangement links TRBV19 to TRBJ2-3; D is unresolved. Trimming removed 0 bases at V and 0 bases at J, with 4 bases between. Per germline, CDR1 LNHDA and CDR2 SQIVND (reference sequence). The CDR3 runs 14 residues. The CDR3 sequence: CASSIEGSTDTQYF. CDR3 in DNA: TGTGCCAGTAGTATAGAGGGCAGCACAGATACGCAGTATTTT. The entire variable domain, with the rest obtained from reference TRBV19 and TRBJ2-3, is as follows: DGGITQSPKYLFRKEGQNVTLSCEQNLNHDAMYWYRQDPGQGLRLIYYSQIVNDFQKGDIAEGYSVSREKKESFPLTVTSAQKNPTAFYLCASSIEGSTDTQYFGPGTRLTVL.

Points on this clone: Other DNA sequences from this sample encode an identical CDR3 as well. The gene calls are TRBV4-3 and TRBJ2-6; D unclear. V was clipped by 3 bases and J by 1 base, with 7 bases between them. The CDR3 runs 15 residues. Germline-derived CDR1 and CDR2 are LGHNA and YSLEER. The CDR3 DNA follows: TGCGCCAGCAGCCAGTTGAGTTCTGGGGCCAACGTCCTGACTTTC. It translates to CASSQLSSGANVLTF.

The chain recombines TRBV18 with TRBJ2-2; D is ambiguous. Trimming removed 5 bases at V and 1 base at J, with 5 bases between. The CDR3 contains 13 residues. Germline V CDR1 and CDR2: KGHSH, LQKENI. The CDR3 spells CASSSKNTGELFF. The CDR3, as DNA: TGTGCCAGCTCATCTAAGAACACCGGGGAGCTGTTTTTT.

The J gene is TRBJ2-5, the V gene TRBV19, with 7 nucleotides matching TRBD1. The CDR3 covers 13 residues. Germline CDR1 reads LNHDA; CDR2 reads SQIVND (reference sequence). V lost 6 bases to trimming and J lost 2 bases; unmatched junction nucleotides: 3. The CDR3 nucleotides read TGTGCCAGTAGGAGGGGGCCTCAAGAGACCCAGTACTTC. It specifies CASRRGPQETQYF.

The gene calls are TRBV29-1 and TRBJ1-1; unclear D gene. Trimming cost V 5 bases and J 3 bases, with 10 bases left between them. The CDR3 is 12 amino acids. Looked up from germline, CDR1 is SQVTM and CDR2 is ANQGSEA. The CDR3 DNA sequence: TGCAGCGTTATGGACGGGGACACTGAAGCTTTCTTT. It translates to CSVMDGDTEAFF.

The chain combines TRBV11-2 with TRBJ2-1; 7 bases are a match to TRBD2. CDR1 and CDR2 (germline): SGHAT, FQNNGV. V dropped 5 bases and J dropped 3; count of bases not matched to a gene: 10. The CDR3 has 16 residues. CDR3 protein: CASSPRGLAVYNEQFF. In DNA, the CDR3 is TGTGCCAGCAGCCCCCGGGGCCTAGCGGTCTACAATGAGCAGTTCTTC.

The chain has TRBV18 and TRBJ2-7; 9 bases agree with TRBD1. The CDR3 spans 17 residues. V trimming: 0 bases; J trimming: 7 bases; junction bases outside the gene matches: 13. Per the germline V gene, CDR1 is KGHSH and CDR2 is LQKENI. The CDR3 DNA reads TGTGCCAGCTCACCACCGCCCGGGACAGGGTGGGCAGGTGAGCAGTACTTC. Translation: CASSPPPGTGWAGEQYF.

This clone was counted once. The CDR3 DNA is TGTGCCAGCAGTTTATTGGGGGGGAACACTGAAGCTTTCTTT. Protein sequence: CASSLLGGNTEAFF. J is TRBJ1-1 and V is TRBV28, with D possibly being TRBD1 (5 bases). V was clipped by 1 base and J by 1 base, with 7 bases between them. The germline gives CDR1 MDHEN, CDR2 SYDVKM. CDR3 length: 14 residues.

In the case of this clone: One junction end disagrees with the germline gene, perhaps due to a read error. The genes are TRBV7-7 and TRBJ2-5, with 8 nucleotides matching TRBD1. This CDR3 contains 14 residues. Germline V gene sequence: CDR1 SSHAT, CDR2 FNYEAQ (reference sequence). As DNA, the CDR3 is TGTGCTAGCAGCTCAGACAGGGGACAAGAGACCCAGTACTTC. Residues: CASSSDRGQETQYF.

The genes are TRBV19 and TRBJ1-3; D call uncertain. Per the germline V gene, CDR1 is LNHDA and CDR2 is SQIVND (reference sequence). Deletions cut 7 bases from V and 4 bases from J, with 14 bases between. The CDR3 totals 14 residues. CDR3 sequence (DNA): TGTGCCAGTATGAGATTGAACCCGGGAAACACCATATATTTT. Protein: CASMRLNPGNTIYF. The entire variable domain, with the rest obtained from reference TRBV19 and TRBJ1-3, is as follows: DGGITQSPKYLFRKEGQNVTLSCEQNLNHDAMYWYRQDPGQGLRLIYYSQIVNDFQKGDIAEGYSVSREKKESFPLTVTSAQKNPTAFYLCASMRLNPGNTIYFGEGSWLTVV.